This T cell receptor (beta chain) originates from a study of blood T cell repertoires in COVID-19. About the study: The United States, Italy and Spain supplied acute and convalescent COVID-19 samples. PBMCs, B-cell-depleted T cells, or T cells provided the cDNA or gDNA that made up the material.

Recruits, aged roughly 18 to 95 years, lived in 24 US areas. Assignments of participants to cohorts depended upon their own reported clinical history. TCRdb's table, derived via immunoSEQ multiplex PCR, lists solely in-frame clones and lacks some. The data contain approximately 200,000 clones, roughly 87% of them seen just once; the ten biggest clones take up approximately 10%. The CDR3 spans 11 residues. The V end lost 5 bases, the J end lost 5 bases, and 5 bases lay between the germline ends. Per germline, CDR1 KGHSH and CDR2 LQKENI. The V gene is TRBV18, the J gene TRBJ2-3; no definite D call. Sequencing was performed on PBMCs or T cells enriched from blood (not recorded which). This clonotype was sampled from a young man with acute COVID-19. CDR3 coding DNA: TGTGCCAGCTCATCAGGAGATACGCAGTATTTT. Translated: CASSSGDTQYF.